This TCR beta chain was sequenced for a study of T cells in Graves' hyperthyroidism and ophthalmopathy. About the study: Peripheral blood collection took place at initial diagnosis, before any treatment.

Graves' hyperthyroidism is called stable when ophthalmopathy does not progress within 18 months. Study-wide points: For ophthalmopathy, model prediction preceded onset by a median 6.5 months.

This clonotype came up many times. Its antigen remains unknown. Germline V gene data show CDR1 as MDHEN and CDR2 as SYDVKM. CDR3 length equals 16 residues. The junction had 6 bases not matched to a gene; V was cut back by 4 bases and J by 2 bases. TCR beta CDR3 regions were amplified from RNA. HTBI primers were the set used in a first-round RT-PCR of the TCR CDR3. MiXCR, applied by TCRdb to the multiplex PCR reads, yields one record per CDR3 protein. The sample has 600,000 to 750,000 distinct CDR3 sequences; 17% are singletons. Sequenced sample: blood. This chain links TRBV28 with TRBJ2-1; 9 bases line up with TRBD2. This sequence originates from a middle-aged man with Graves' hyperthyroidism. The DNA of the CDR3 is TGTGCCAGCAGTTCCTTAGCGGGAGAAGCCTACAATGAGCAGTTCTTC. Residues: CASSSLAGEAYNEQFF.